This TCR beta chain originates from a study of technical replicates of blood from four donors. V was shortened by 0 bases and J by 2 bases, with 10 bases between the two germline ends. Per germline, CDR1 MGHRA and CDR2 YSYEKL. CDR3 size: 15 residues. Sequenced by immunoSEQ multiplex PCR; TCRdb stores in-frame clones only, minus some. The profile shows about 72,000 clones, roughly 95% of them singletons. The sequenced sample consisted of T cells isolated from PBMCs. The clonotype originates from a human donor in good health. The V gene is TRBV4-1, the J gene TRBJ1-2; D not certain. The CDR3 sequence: CASSQDRGTNYGYTF. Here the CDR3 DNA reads TGCGCCAGCAGCCAAGATAGAGGAACGAACTATGGCTACACCTTC.